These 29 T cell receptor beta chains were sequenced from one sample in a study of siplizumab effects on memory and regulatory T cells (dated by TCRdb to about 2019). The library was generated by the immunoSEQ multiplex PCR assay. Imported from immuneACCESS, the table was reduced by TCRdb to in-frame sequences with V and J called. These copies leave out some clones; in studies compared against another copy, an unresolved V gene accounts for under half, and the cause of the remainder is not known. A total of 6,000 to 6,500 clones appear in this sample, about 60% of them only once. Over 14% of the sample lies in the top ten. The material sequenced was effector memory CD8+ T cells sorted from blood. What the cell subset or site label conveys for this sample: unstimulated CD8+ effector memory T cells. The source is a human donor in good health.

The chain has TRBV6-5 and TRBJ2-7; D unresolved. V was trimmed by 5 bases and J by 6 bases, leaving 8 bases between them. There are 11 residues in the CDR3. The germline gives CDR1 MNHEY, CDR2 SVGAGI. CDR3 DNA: TGTGCCAGCAGTCTCCCGCCCGAGCAGTACTTC. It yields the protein CASSLPPEQYF.

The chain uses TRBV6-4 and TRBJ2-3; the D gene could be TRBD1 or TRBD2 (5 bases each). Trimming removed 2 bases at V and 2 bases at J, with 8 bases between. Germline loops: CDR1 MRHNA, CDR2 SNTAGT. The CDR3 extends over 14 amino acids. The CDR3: CASSDGDATDTQYF. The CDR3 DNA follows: TGTGCCAGCAGTGACGGGGACGCCACAGATACGCAGTATTTT.

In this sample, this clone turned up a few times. The CDR3 bases are TGTGCCAGCAGCTTAGGTCGGGGGAACACTGAAGCTTTCTTT. This encodes CASSLGRGNTEAFF. The rearrangement links TRBV11-3 to TRBJ1-1; D unclear. The CDR3 runs to 14 residues. Germline-derived CDR1 and CDR2 are SGHNT and YENEEA. V shed 1 base and J shed 1 base, with 7 bases lying between them.

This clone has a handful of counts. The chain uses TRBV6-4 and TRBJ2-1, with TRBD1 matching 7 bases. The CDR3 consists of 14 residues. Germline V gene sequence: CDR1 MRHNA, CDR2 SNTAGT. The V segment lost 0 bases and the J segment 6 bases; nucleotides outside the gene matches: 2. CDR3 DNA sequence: TGTGCCAGCAGTGACTCAGCAGGGGGCAATGAGCAGTTCTTC. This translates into CASSDSAGGNEQFF.

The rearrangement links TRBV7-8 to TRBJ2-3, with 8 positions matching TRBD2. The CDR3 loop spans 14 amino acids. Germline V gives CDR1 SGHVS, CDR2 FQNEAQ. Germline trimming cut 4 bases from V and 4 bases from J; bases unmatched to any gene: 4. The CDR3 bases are TGTGCCAGCAGCTGGAGCGGGGGCCCAGATACGCAGTATTTT. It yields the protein CASSWSGGPDTQYF.

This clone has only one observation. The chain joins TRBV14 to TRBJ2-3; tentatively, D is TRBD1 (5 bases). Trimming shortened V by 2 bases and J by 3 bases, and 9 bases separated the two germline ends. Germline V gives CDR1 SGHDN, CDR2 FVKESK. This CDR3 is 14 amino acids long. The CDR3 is CASSQYRSTDTQYF. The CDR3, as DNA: TGTGCCAGCAGCCAATACAGGAGTACAGATACGCAGTATTTT.

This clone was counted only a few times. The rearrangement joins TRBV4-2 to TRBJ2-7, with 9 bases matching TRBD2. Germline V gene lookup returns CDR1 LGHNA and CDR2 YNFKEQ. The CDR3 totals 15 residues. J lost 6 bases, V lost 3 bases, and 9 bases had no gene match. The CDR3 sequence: CASSQDSGGASEQYF. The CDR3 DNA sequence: TGTGCCAGCAGCCAGGATAGCGGGGGCGCCTCCGAGCAGTACTTC.

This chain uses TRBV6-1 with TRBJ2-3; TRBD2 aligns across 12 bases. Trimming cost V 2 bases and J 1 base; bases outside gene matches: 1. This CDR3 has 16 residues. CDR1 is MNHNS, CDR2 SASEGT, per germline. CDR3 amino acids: CASSESSGGGTDTQYF. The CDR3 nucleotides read TGTGCCAGCAGTGAATCTAGCGGGGGGGGCACAGATACGCAGTATTTT.

The CDR3 loop reads CAILSRKGTEAFF. CDR3 bases: TGTGCCATCCTATCCCGGAAGGGAACTGAAGCTTTCTTT. The chain links TRBV7-9 to TRBJ1-1; D call uncertain. The germline V and J ends were trimmed by 10 bases and 5 bases, with 17 bases remaining between them. The germline gives CDR1 SEHNR, CDR2 FQNEAQ (reference sequence). The CDR3 loop spans 13 amino acids.

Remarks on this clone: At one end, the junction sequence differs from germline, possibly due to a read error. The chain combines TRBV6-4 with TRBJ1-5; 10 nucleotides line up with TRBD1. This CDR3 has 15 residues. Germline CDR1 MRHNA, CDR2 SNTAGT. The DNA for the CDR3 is TGTGCCAGCAGTTACTCGACAGGGGGCGTGCAGCCCCAGCATTTT. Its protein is CASSYSTGGVQPQHF.

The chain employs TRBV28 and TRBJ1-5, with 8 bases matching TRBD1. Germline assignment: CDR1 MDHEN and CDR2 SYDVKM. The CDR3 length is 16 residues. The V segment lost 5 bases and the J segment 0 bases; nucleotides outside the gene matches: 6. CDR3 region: CASSPGQGGSNQPQHF. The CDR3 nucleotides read TGTGCCAGCAGTCCCGGACAGGGAGGTAGCAATCAGCCCCAGCATTTT.

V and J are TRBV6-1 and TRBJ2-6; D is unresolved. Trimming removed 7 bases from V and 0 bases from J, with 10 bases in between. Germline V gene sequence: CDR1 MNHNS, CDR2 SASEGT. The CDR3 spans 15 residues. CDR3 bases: TGTGCCAGCACCGACGAAGGCTCTGGGGCCAACGTCCTGACTTTC. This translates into CASTDEGSGANVLTF.

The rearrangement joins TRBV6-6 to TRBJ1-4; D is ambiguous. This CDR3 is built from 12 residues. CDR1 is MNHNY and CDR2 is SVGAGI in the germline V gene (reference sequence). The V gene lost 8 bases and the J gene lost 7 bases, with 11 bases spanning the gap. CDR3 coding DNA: TGTGCCAGCGGAGGGATCGGTGAAAAACTGTTTTTT. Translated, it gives CASGGIGEKLFF.

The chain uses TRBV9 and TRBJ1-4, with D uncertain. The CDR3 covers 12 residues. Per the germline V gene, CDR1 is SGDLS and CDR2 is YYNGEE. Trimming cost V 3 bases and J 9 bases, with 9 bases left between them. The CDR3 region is CASSADGQKLFF. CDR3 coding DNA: TGTGCCAGCAGCGCGGACGGGCAAAAACTGTTTTTT.

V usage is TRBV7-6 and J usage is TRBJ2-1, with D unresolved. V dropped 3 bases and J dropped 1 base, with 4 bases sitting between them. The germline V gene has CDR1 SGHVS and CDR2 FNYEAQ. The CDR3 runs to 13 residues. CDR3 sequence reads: CASSFLSYNEQFF. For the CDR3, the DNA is TGTGCCAGCAGCTTTCTTTCCTACAATGAGCAGTTCTTC.

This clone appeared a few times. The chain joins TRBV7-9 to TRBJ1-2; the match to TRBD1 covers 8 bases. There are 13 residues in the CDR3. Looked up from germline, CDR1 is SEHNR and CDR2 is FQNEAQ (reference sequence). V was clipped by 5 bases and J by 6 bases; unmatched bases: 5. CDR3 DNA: TGTGCCAGCAGCCGCCCGGACAGGGATGGCTACACCTTC. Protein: CASSRPDRDGYTF.

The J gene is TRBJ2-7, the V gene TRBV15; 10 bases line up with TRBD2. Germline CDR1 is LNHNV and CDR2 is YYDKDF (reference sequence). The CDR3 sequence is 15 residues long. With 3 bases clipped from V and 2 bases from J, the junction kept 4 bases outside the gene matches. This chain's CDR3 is CATSSKSGGAYEQYF. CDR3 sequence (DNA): TGTGCCACCAGCAGCAAAAGCGGGGGGGCCTACGAGCAGTACTTC.

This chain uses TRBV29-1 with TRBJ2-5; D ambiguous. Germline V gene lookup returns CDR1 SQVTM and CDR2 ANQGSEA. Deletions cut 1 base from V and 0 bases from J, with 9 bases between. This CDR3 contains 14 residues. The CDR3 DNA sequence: TGCAGCGTTGAAGGGCTTCAGTACCAAGAGACCCAGTACTTC. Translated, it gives CSVEGLQYQETQYF.

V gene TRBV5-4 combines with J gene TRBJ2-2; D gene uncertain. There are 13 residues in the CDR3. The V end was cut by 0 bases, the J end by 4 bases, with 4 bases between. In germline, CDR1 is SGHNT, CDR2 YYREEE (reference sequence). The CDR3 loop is CASSLVGTGELFF. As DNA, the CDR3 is TGTGCCAGCAGCTTGGTCGGCACCGGGGAGCTGTTTTTT.

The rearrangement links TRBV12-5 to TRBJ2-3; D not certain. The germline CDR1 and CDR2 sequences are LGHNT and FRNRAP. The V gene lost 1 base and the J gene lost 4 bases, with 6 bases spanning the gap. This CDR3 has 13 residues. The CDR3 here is CASGLGNSDTQYF. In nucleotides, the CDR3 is TGTGCTAGTGGTTTGGGTAATTCAGATACGCAGTATTTT.

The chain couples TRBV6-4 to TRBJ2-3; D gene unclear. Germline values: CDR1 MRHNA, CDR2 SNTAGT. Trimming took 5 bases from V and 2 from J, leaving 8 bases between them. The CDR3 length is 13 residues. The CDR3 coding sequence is TGTGCCAGCAGTATTAGGGACACAGATACGCAGTATTTT. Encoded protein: CASSIRDTDTQYF.

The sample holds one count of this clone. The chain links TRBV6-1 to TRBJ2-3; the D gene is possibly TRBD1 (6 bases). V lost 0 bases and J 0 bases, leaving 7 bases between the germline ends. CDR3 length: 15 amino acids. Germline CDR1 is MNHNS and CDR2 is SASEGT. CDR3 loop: CASSEARGSTDTQYF. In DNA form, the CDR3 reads TGTGCCAGCAGTGAAGCCAGGGGAAGCACAGATACGCAGTATTTT.

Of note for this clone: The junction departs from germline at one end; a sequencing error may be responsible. This chain's CDR3 is CASSYEDGSAYEQYF. The CDR3, as DNA: TGTGCCAGCAGTTACGAAGATGGGTCTGCCTACGAGCAGTACTTC. The chain employs TRBV10-3 and TRBJ2-7; D is unclear. Germline CDR1 ENHRY, CDR2 SYGVKD. CDR3 size: 15 residues.

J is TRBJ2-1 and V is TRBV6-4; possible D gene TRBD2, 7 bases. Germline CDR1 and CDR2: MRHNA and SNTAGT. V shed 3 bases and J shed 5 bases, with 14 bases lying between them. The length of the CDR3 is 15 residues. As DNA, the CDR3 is TGTGCCAGCAGTGAGAAAGGGGGGGCTAACAATGAGCAGTTCTTC. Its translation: CASSEKGGANNEQFF.

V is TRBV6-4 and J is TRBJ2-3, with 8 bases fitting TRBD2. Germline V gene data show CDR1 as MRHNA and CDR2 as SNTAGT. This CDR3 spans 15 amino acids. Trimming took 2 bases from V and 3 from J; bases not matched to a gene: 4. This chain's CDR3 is CASSDESGGTDTQYF. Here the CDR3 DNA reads TGTGCCAGCAGTGACGAGTCGGGGGGGACAGATACGCAGTATTTT.

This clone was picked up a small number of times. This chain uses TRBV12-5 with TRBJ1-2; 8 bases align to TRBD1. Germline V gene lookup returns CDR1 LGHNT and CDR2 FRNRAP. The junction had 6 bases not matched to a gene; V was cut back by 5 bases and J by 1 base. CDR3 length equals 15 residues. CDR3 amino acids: CASGPRDRINYGYTF. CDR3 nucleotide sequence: TGTGCTAGTGGTCCCCGGGACAGGATTAACTATGGCTACACCTTC. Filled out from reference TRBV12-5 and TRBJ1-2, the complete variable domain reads DARVTQTPRHKVTEMGQEVTMRCQPILGHNTVFWYRQTMMQGLELLAYFRNRAPLDDSGMPKDRFSAEMPDATLATLKIQPSEPRDSAVYFCASGPRDRINYGYTFGSGTRLTVV.

CDR3 sequence: CASSLWTSGNTDTQYF. In DNA form, the CDR3 reads TGTGCCAGCTCACTGTGGACTAGCGGCAACACAGATACGCAGTATTTT. The chain employs TRBV18 and TRBJ2-3; 10 bases fit TRBD2. V shed 4 bases and J 2 bases; nucleotides not matched to a gene: 6. Germline lookup yields CDR1 KGHSH and CDR2 LQKENI. This CDR3 is built from 16 residues.

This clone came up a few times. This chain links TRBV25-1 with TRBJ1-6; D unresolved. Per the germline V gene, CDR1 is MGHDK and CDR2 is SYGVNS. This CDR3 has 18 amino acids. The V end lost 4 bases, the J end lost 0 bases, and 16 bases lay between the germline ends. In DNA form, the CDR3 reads TGTGCCAGCAGTGCCTATTCGGACGGCTACTCCTATAATTCACCCCTCCACTTT. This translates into CASSAYSDGYSYNSPLHF.

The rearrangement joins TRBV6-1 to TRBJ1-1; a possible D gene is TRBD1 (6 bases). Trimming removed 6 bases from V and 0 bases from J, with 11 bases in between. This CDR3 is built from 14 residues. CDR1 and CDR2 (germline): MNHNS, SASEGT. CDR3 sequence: CASRKGTMNTEAFF. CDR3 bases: TGTGCCAGCAGAAAAGGGACAATGAACACTGAAGCTTTCTTT.